The sample holds one count of the clone carrying this TCR beta chain. This CDR3 comprises 12 residues. V was pared by 5 bases and J by 5 bases, with 1 base of the junction left unmatched. Germline assignment: CDR1 SEHNR and CDR2 FQNEAQ (reference sequence). The data were taken from a study of blood T cell repertoires in COVID-19. About the research overall: Collection of acute and convalescent COVID-19 samples took place in the United States, Italy and Spain. From T cells, B-cell-depleted T cells, or PBMCs came the material, which was cDNA or gDNA.

In the study's own analysis: Reference gene primer amplification in the assay estimated nucleated cell counts. Sequencing was performed with immunoSEQ multiplex PCR; in TCRdb, only in-frame clones are kept and a portion is missing. V, J and clone size are those of that table, while D and trimming were read from the DNA. This table has roughly 40,000 clones, 70% to 85% appearing once. This chain connects TRBV7-9 to TRBJ2-5; 8 bases align to TRBD1. The specimen was peripheral blood. This TCR was recovered from a woman of 80 years or more with acute or convalescent COVID-19. CDR3 in amino acids: CASSRDRETQYF. For the CDR3, the DNA is TGTGCCAGCAGCCGGGACAGGGAGACCCAGTACTTC.